A single T cell receptor (beta chain) is shown here with its context. As yet, its antigen is unknown. Looked up from germline, CDR1 is SGHVS and CDR2 is FQNEAQ. The CDR3 totals 14 residues. Trimming removed 7 bases from V and 0 bases from J, with 13 bases in between. These data belong to a study of radiotherapy plus CTLA-4 blockade in lung cancer. Study-wide context: Objective response was observed in roughly 17% of patients, and disease control in around 31%. Study conclusions and caveats: In blood, TCR clones derived from the tumor expanded after radiotherapy plus ipilimumab.

Produced via immunoSEQ multiplex PCR; TCRdb's table is partial and in-frame only. The sample includes 34,000 or so clones, roughly 79% of them seen just once. The specimen comprised peripheral blood, sampled from a patient treated with radiotherapy plus ipilimumab. The chain carries TRBV7-8 and TRBJ2-7; D uncertain. This sequence was found in a human donor with non-small cell lung cancer that progressed on radiotherapy plus ipilimumab. CDR3 protein: CASTGDGDSYEQYF. The DNA of the CDR3 is TGTGCCAGCACCGGAGACGGTGACTCCTACGAGCAGTACTTC. Full variable domain (rest looked up from reference TRBV7-8 and TRBJ2-7): GAGVSQSPRYKVAKRGQDVALRCDPISGHVSLFWYQQALGQGPEFLTYFQNEAQLDKSGLPSDRFFAERPEGSVSTLKIQRTQQEDSAVYLCASTGDGDSYEQYFGPGTRLTVT.